Listed here is a single T cell receptor beta chain. Original methodology: Reference gene primer amplification in the assay estimated nucleated cell counts. Assay: immunoSEQ multiplex PCR; the TCRdb copy retains only in-frame clones and omits some. The DNA gave D and trimming, while V, J and clone size come from that table. The repertoire consists of 250,000 or so clones, with approximately 92% occurring once and the leading ten covering 4% to 5%. This entry belongs to a study of blood T cell repertoires in COVID-19. About the study: Samples taken during acute and convalescent COVID-19 were collected in the United States, Italy and Spain. T cells, B-cell-depleted T cells, or PBMCs supplied cDNA or gDNA.

Trimming at V came to 5 bases and at J to 7 bases, leaving 2 bases not matched to a gene. Germline loops: CDR1 MGHRA, CDR2 YSYEKL. The CDR3 loop spans 13 amino acids. The sample comprised peripheral blood. The V and J genes are TRBV4-1 and TRBJ1-6; 7 bases map to TRBD1. This clonotype was sampled from a woman aged 40 to 49 who had recovered from COVID-19. CDR3 in DNA: TGCGCCAGCAGCTTACAGGGGAATTCACCCCTCCACTTT. Translating it yields CASSLQGNSPLHF.